What follows describes a single T cell receptor (beta chain). This sample is drawn from a study of shared clonotypes between healthy human individuals. In replicate PCRs of sorted subsets, around 200 ng DNA, tens of thousands of T cell genomes, was used. Libraries were prepared by immunoSEQ multiplex PCR; TCRdb keeps only in-frame clonotypes and omits some of them. The sample includes fewer than 1.8 million clones, 98% to 99% of them seen just once. The CDR3 contains 15 residues. V shed 8 bases, J shed 2 bases, and the junction held 6 bases outside the gene matches. Germline V gene sequence: CDR1 SNHLY, CDR2 FYNNEI.

Sequencing input: naive CD4+ T cells sorted from blood. Subset reported: CD45RA+ positively selected. The TCR was taken from a man aged 30-40 years in good health. The chain recombines TRBV2 with TRBJ2-3, with TRBD2 matching 11 bases. The CDR3 bases are TGTGCCAGCTTCGAGACTAGCGGGATCACAGATACGCAGTATTTT. It is translated as CASFETSGITDTQYF.